The 21 T cell receptor beta chains given below trace back to one sample, sequenced in a study of blood T cells in healthy people across ages. Together with a sample-barcoded 5' primer, a J-beta primer mix was included in a second PCR lasting about 6 to 11 cycles. TCRdb passed the 5' RACE reads through MiXCR, listing each CDR3 protein once. This table has about 1,500,000 distinct CDR3 sequences, roughly 27% appearing once. Specimen: blood. The receptors originated from a young woman in good health.

This chain links TRBV29-1 with TRBJ1-1; D unresolved. Trimming shortened V by 5 bases and J by 1 base, and 11 bases separated the two germline ends. Looked up from germline, CDR1 is SQVTM and CDR2 is ANQGSEA. The CDR3 is 13 residues long. Here the CDR3 reads CSVTGHANTEAFF. The CDR3, as DNA: TGCAGCGTTACCGGCCATGCGAACACTGAAGCTTTCTTT.

This clonotype has ten or more counts. This chain links TRBV3-1 with TRBJ2-1; 9 bases map to TRBD1. V shed 1 base and J 8 bases; nucleotides not matched to a gene: 0. Germline values: CDR1 LGHDT, CDR2 YNNKEL (reference sequence). The CDR3 is 13 residues long. The DNA for the CDR3 is TGTGCCAGCAGCCAAGGGGACAGGGATGAGCAGTTCTTC. Residues: CASSQGDRDEQFF.

This clonotype has more than one count but fewer than ten. The J gene is TRBJ2-5, the V gene TRBV28, with no clear D. The CDR3 spans 13 residues. Germline V CDR1 and CDR2: MDHEN, SYDVKM. Trimming removed 6 bases from V and 0 bases from J, with 8 bases in between. The CDR3 coding sequence is TGTGCCAGCAGGCTCCAATACCAAGAGACCCAGTACTTC. Protein: CASRLQYQETQYF. Full variable domain (missing parts from reference TRBV28 and TRBJ2-5): DVKVTQSSRYLVKRTGEKVFLECVQDMDHENMFWYRQDPGLGLRLIYFSYDVKMKEKGDIPEGYSVSREKKERFSLILESASTNQTSMYLCASRLQYQETQYFGPGTRLLVL.

The rearrangement uses TRBV24-1 and TRBJ1-5; D is ambiguous. Germline CDR1 and CDR2: KGHDR and SFDVKD. The CDR3 has 12 amino acids. V lost 4 bases and J lost 4, with 4 bases in between. In DNA form, the CDR3 reads TGTGCCACCAGTGAACCAAATCAGCCCCAGCATTTT. Translating it yields CATSEPNQPQHF.

Note on this clonotype: A much larger clonotype is one base distant, so this may be a read error. The CDR3 bases are TGTGCCATCAGAGGGACAGCCTCCTACAATGGGCAGTTCTTC. Its translation: CAIRGTASYNGQFF. The chain combines TRBV10-3 with TRBJ2-1; TRBD1 matches at 7 bases. Germline CDR1 reads ENHRY; CDR2 reads SYGVKD. This CDR3 contains 14 residues.

The chain recombines TRBV3-1 with TRBJ1-2; no clear D gene. V lost 4 bases and J lost 6, with 21 bases in between. The CDR3 covers 16 residues. Germline V gene lookup returns CDR1 LGHDT and CDR2 YNNKEL (reference sequence). The CDR3 loop is CASSLLQTETLNGYTF. The CDR3 DNA is TGTGCCAGCAGCCTCCTGCAGACTGAGACCTTGAATGGCTACACCTTC.

The V and J genes are TRBV5-1 and TRBJ1-1, with unresolved D. V was trimmed by 0 bases and J by 7 bases, leaving 13 bases between them. Germline V gives CDR1 SGHRS, CDR2 YFSETQ. This CDR3 comprises 14 residues. CDR3 residues: CASSLAPPPIEAFF. The CDR3 DNA is TGCGCCAGCAGCTTGGCCCCACCACCCATTGAAGCTTTCTTT. The entire variable domain, with the rest obtained from reference TRBV5-1 and TRBJ1-1, is as follows: KAGVTQTPRYLIKTRGQQVTLSCSPISGHRSVSWYQQTPGQGLQFLFEYFSETQRNKGNFPGRFSGRQFSNSRSEMNVSTLELGDSALYLCASSLAPPPIEAFFGQGTRLTVV.

This clonotype was seen only a few times. The chain uses TRBV4-1 and TRBJ2-1; D might be TRBD1 (6 bases). Per the germline V gene, CDR1 is MGHRA and CDR2 is YSYEKL. V was clipped by 0 bases and J by 2 bases, with 20 bases between them. The length of the CDR3 is 19 residues. The CDR3 loop reads CASSQDRQESGVPYNEQFF. The DNA of the CDR3 is TGCGCCAGCAGCCAAGATAGACAGGAATCCGGGGTTCCCTACAATGAGCAGTTCTTC.

This clonotype was recorded many times. The chain employs TRBV15 and TRBJ2-7; 7 bases are a match to TRBD2. Unmatched junction bases numbered 4, after V lost 2 bases and J lost 3 bases. This CDR3 comprises 14 residues. Germline V gene lookup returns CDR1 LNHNV and CDR2 YYDKDF (reference sequence). CDR3 sequence reads: CATSRTTSNYEQYF. CDR3 DNA: TGTGCCACCAGCAGAACGACTAGCAACTACGAGCAGTACTTC.

This clonotype has a handful of counts. Sequence at one end of the junction differs from germline and may be a read error. The J gene is TRBJ2-5, the V gene TRBV11-2; 11 bases agree with TRBD2. The CDR3 runs 15 residues. Germline V CDR1 and CDR2: SGHAT, FQNNGV. The CDR3 sequence: CAGSYLAGGAETQYF. CDR3 nucleotide sequence: TGTGCCGGCAGCTACTTAGCGGGAGGGGCAGAGACCCAGTACTTC. The full variable domain, its missing parts supplied by reference TRBV11-2 and TRBJ2-5, is EAGVAQSPRYKIIEKRQSVAFWCNPISGHATLYWYQQILGQGPKLLIQFQNNGVVDDSQLPKDRFSAERLKGVDSTLKIQPAKLEDSAVYLCAGSYLAGGAETQYFGPGTRLLVL.

J is TRBJ2-5 and V is TRBV28; tentatively, D is TRBD1 (7 bases). Per the germline V gene, CDR1 is MDHEN and CDR2 is SYDVKM. This CDR3 spans 13 amino acids. V lost 7 bases to trimming and J lost 5 bases, with 14 bases between them. In nucleotides, the CDR3 is TGTGCCAGCAATACCCCAGGGGGGGAGACCCAGTACTTC. Its protein product is CASNTPGGETQYF.

The chain links TRBV9 to TRBJ1-6; D unclear. V gave up 0 bases and J gave up 9 bases, with 7 bases separating them. The CDR3 extends over 13 amino acids. The germline CDR1 and CDR2 sequences are SGDLS and YYNGEE. CDR3 residues: CASSVALGSPLHF. The CDR3 coding sequence is TGTGCCAGCAGCGTAGCTCTGGGTTCACCCCTCCACTTT.

This clonotype was seen once. V is TRBV7-2 and J is TRBJ2-7, with 8 bases lining up with TRBD1. This CDR3 contains 17 residues. V shed 1 base and J 3 bases; nucleotides not matched to a gene: 11. In germline, CDR1 is SGHTA, CDR2 FQGNSA. Here the CDR3 reads CASSLVLLGQDHYEQYF. As DNA, the CDR3 is TGTGCCAGCAGCTTAGTATTATTGGGACAGGATCACTACGAGCAGTACTTC.

This clonotype was detected ten times or more. The chain has TRBV7-2 and TRBJ2-7, with D possibly matching TRBD1 (6 bases). CDR3 length: 14 amino acids. Germline CDR1 is SGHTA and CDR2 is FQGNSA. The V end was cut by 4 bases, the J end by 7 bases, with 17 bases between. CDR3 residues: CASSYDNRAVEQYF. The CDR3, as DNA: TGTGCCAGCAGCTACGACAACAGGGCGGTGGAGCAGTACTTC.

The chain uses TRBV29-1 and TRBJ2-5, with 7 bases identical to TRBD1. There are 19 residues in the CDR3. CDR1 is SQVTM and CDR2 is ANQGSEA in the germline V gene. V trimming: 1 base; J trimming: 5 bases; junction bases outside the gene matches: 22. The CDR3 bases are TGCAGCGTTGAAGGGGGTGACAGGGCAGGACAAGGGGCTTACGAGACCCAGTACTTC. Translation gives CSVEGGDRAGQGAYETQYF.

This clonotype was seen just once. The chain has TRBV20-1 and TRBJ2-5, with 13 positions matching TRBD2. The J call is doubtful: the DNA matches TRBJ2-7 better. CDR1 DFQATT and CDR2 SNEGSKA come from the germline V gene (reference sequence). The CDR3 is made up of 13 amino acids. CDR3 in DNA: TGCAGTATGACTAGCGGGGGGCACTACGAGCAGTACTTC. Its protein is CSMTSGGHYEQYF.

This clonotype was found a few times. Sequence at one end of the junction differs from germline and may be a read error. This sequence joins TRBV5-6 and TRBJ2-1; D gene unclear. Germline values: CDR1 SGHDT, CDR2 YYEEEE. This CDR3 has 13 residues. The CDR3 spells CASILYRAEEQFF. CDR3 DNA: TGTGCCAGCATCTTGTATAGGGCGGAGGAGCAGTTCTTC.

This clonotype was observed a few times. This sequence joins TRBV12-3 or TRBV12-4 and TRBJ2-7; 9 nucleotides align to TRBD1. This CDR3 spans 16 amino acids. The ends lost 7 bases at V and 4 bases at J; junction bases unmatched: 14. DNA for the CDR3: TGTGCCAGCACTCTCATCACAGGGGGCGATAGATACGAGCAGTACTTC. It encodes CASTLITGGDRYEQYF.

In its sample, this clonotype was seen a few times. This chain joins TRBV9 and TRBJ2-1, with TRBD2 matching over 8 bases. Germline CDR1 is SGDLS and CDR2 is YYNGEE. The CDR3 runs 15 residues. V trimming: 4 bases; J trimming: 7 bases; junction bases outside the gene matches: 10. CDR3 sequence reads: CASSPSERERNEQFF. CDR3 DNA: TGTGCCAGCAGCCCCTCAGAGCGGGAGAGGAATGAGCAGTTCTTC. The whole variable domain, filled in from reference TRBV9 and TRBJ2-1, reads DSGVTQTPKHLITATGQRVTLRCSPRSGDLSVYWYQQSLDQGLQFLIQYYNGEERAKGNILERFSAQQFPDLHSELNLSSLELGDSALYFCASSPSERERNEQFFGPGTRLTVL.

Concerning this clonotype itself: A much larger clone lies one base from this, so it may be a read error. The chain combines TRBV10-1 with TRBJ1-2; the D is unclear. Germline V gene sequence: CDR1 WNHNN, CDR2 SYGVQD (reference sequence). The CDR3 loop spans 11 amino acids. The CDR3: CTSKRVWGYTF. For the CDR3, the DNA is TGCACCAGCAAACGGGTGTGGGGCTACACCTTC.

There are many counts of this clonotype. The rearrangement joins TRBV4-2 to TRBJ1-2; 7 positions match TRBD1. CDR1 is LGHNA, CDR2 YNFKEQ, per germline. Germline trimming cut 4 bases from V and 8 bases from J; bases unmatched to any gene: 7. The CDR3 spans 13 residues. The chain's CDR3 is CASSPGGQEGYTF. The CDR3 nucleotides are TGTGCCAGCAGCCCAGGAGGACAGGAAGGCTACACCTTC.